This T cell receptor (beta chain) was retrieved from a study of CD8 T cells in Susac syndrome. Sequencing of TCR beta was performed on blood CD8+ T cells and on blood CD4+ T cells. Healthy donors matched for age and sex were used as controls. Negative isolation yielded the CD8+ and CD4+ T cells, while FACS enriched the TEMRA cells. RNA totalling about 0.45 to 1 ug underwent reverse transcription with random hexamers. MiXCR, run by TCRdb on the immunoSEQ multiplex PCR reads, gives a single entry per CDR3 protein. In the table there are under 150,000 distinct CDR3 sequences, nearly 95% of which are singletons. V gave up 2 bases and J gave up 10 bases, with 22 bases separating them. The CDR3 spans 15 residues. CDR1 and CDR2 (germline): SQVTM, ANQGSEA. This clonotype was seen just once.

The TCR was taken from a human donor in good health. The specimen sequenced was CD8+ T cells from PBMCs. The rearrangement uses TRBV29-1 and TRBJ2-3, with D perhaps matching TRBD1 (5 bases). CDR3 DNA sequence: TGCAGCGTTGAACGGCGCGACATCAGGGTTTTGCCGCAGTATTTT. This sequence encodes CSVERRDIRVLPQYF.